This entry concerns a single T cell receptor (beta chain). Its antigen is unidentified. Version v3.0 of the immunoSEQ assay was performed at survey level. Sequenced by immunoSEQ multiplex PCR; TCRdb stores in-frame clones only, minus some. The sample lists 20,000 to 25,000 clones, roughly nine tenths seen once, with around 3.9% in the top ten. The data derive from a study of long-term antiretroviral therapy in people with HIV. Study overall: Specimens dating back about a decade before the 2015 immediate-ART recommendation are the oldest included.

This CDR3 contains 13 residues. CDR1 is KGHSH and CDR2 is LQKENI in the germline V gene. Trimming left V 3 bases short and J 0 bases short, with 4 bases between. Study results and caveats: An increase in diversity followed ART, yet levels stayed below transplant donor controls. It was observed that HIV repertoires exhibited narrower CDR3 length ranges than controls.

The sequences come from unsorted PBMCs, collected 1.9 years after starting antiretroviral therapy. The clonotype originates from a woman in her twenties or thirties with HIV. J is TRBJ2-3 and V is TRBV18, with unresolved D. The CDR3 DNA follows: TGTGCCAGCTCACCGACGAGCACAGATACGCAGTATTTT. Translating it yields CASSPTSTDTQYF.